The source of this T cell receptor beta chain is a study of OX40 agonist ivuxolimab in advanced cancers. Study-level information: Patients enrolled in dose escalation were diagnosed with hepatocellular carcinoma, melanoma, renal cell or head and neck cancer. The mean age was about 57 years, ranging from 23 to 79, with roughly four fifths of participants male. General study findings and limits: In CD8+ T cells, expanded clones were on average more numerous than in CD4+.

On this clone: Its specificity is unknown.

TCRdb's copy holds only in-frame clones and misses some; the assay was immunoSEQ multiplex PCR. This table has tens of thousands of clones, under 95% appearing once. The material sequenced was CD4+ or CD8+ T cells sorted from blood, taken in a trial of the OX40 agonist ivuxolimab. The origin of this receptor is an adult with an advanced solid tumor such as melanoma, head and neck, liver or kidney cancer.

The CDR3 loop is CASSIGQGDGYTF. In DNA, the CDR3 is TGTGCCAGTAGTATCGGTCAAGGGGACGGCTACACCTTC. V is TRBV19 and J is TRBJ1-2, with D possibly matching TRBD1 (5 bases). Germline CDR1 and CDR2: LNHDA and SQIVND (reference sequence). This CDR3 comprises 13 residues. V was trimmed by 3 bases and J by 8 bases, leaving 13 bases between them.